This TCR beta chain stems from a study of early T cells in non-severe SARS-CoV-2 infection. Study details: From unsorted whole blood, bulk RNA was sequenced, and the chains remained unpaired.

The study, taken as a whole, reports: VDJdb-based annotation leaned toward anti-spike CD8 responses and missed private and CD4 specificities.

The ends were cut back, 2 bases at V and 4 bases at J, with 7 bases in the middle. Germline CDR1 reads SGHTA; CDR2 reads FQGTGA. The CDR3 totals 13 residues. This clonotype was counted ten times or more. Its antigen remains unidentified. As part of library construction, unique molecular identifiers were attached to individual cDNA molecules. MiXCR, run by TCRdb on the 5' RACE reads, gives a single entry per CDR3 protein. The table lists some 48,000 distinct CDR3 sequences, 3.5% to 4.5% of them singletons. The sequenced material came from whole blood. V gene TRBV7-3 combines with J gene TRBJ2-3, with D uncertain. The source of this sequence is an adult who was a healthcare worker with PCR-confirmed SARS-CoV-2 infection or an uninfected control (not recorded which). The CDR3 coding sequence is TGTGCCAGCAGCTTACCCCAGGCAGATACGCAGTATTTT. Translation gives CASSLPQADTQYF.